This is a list of T cell receptor beta chains from one sample in a study of OX40 agonist ivuxolimab in advanced cancers. TCRdb's table, derived via immunoSEQ multiplex PCR, lists solely in-frame clones and lacks some. The sample lists some 25,000 clones, over 60% seen once, with 18% in the top ten. Specimen: CD4+ or CD8+ T cells sorted from blood, collected in a trial of the OX40 agonist ivuxolimab. The receptors originated from an adult with an advanced solid tumor such as melanoma, head and neck, liver or kidney cancer. Each CDR3 is given with its conserved first and last residue. D genes are given only for firm matches. Not every row has a clone size; where given, it reads once, few, many or a size class.

V	J	D	size	DNA	CDR3
TRBV6-5	TRBJ2-7	NA	once	TGTGCCAGCAGTCCAAACGCCTACGAGCAGTACTTC	CASSPNAYEQYF
TRBV29-1	TRBJ1-1	NA	NA	TGCAGCGTCCCGAAGCACAGGGAAACCAACACTGAAGCTTTCTTT	CSVPKHRETNTEAFF
TRBV4-1	TRBJ2-3	NA	NA	TGCGCCAGCAGCCAAGGGGGAATGACAGATACGCAGTATTTT	CASSQGGMTDTQYF
TRBV21-1	TRBJ2-7	NA	once	TGTGCCAGCGGCAAGCTCCCATGGTTATCCTACGAGCAGTACTTC	CASGKLPWLSYEQYF
TRBV28	TRBJ2-5	NA	once	TGTGCCAGCAGTTTCGGAGAGACCCAGTACTTC	CASSFGETQYF
TRBV5-6	TRBJ2-7	TRBD1	NA	TGTGTCAGCAGCCTCACAGGGGCCCTCTACGAGCAGTACTTC	CVSSLTGALYEQYF
TRBV11-2	TRBJ1-6	NA	NA	TGTGCCAGCAGCTCCCGGGGTAATAATTCACCCCTCCACTTT	CASSSRGNNSPLHF
TRBV28	TRBJ2-3	TRBD2	NA	TGTGCCAGCAGTTTAGGGGTCGGGGGGAGGACAGATACGCAGTATTTT	CASSLGVGGRTDTQYF
TRBV2	TRBJ2-2	NA	NA	TGTGCCAGCCGCCCCGGGACTACCGGGGAGCTGTTTTTT	CASRPGTTGELFF
TRBV27	TRBJ2-7	NA	NA	TGTGCCACTTCCGGGACAAACCATTACGAGCAGTACTTC	CATSGTNHYEQYF
TRBV30	TRBJ2-7	NA	once	TGTGCCTGGGGGATCAGCTCCTACGAGCAGTACTTC	CAWGISSYEQYF
TRBV18	TRBJ2-7	NA	medium-sized	TGTGCCAGCTCCCCAGGGGACACTCCCTACGAGCAGTACTTC	CASSPGDTPYEQYF
TRBV28	TRBJ1-2	NA	NA	TGTGCCAGCAGTTTACGGGGGGCGCGAAACTATGGCTACACCTTC	CASSLRGARNYGYTF
TRBV2	TRBJ1-1	NA	NA	TGTGCCAGCCCAACACAGGAAATGAACACTGAAGCTTTCTTT	CASPTQEMNTEAFF
TRBV4-3	TRBJ2-7	NA	NA	TGCGCCAGCAGCCAGAGCCCAGATTTGGCTTACTACGAGCAGTACTTC	CASSQSPDLAYYEQYF
TRBV7-6	TRBJ2-7	NA	NA	TGTGCCAGCAGCTTATTTCCGGGGGCAAATGAGCAGTACTTC	CASSLFPGANEQYF
TRBV5-3	TRBJ1-1	NA	NA	TGTGCCAGAAGCTTGGAGGTATCAGGGGTTTACACTGAAGCTTTCTTT	CARSLEVSGVYTEAFF
TRBV29-1	TRBJ1-1	NA	few	TGCAGCGTTGACCGTTCCGCGGGCCACACTGAAGCTTTCTTT	CSVDRSAGHTEAFF
TRBV19	TRBJ1-3	NA	NA	TGTGCCAGTAGTTCCCCGGGTCGCGGAAACACCATATATTTT	CASSSPGRGNTIYF
TRBV19	TRBJ2-2	NA	NA	TGTGCCAGTAGTATAGGTAGGCGGGAGCTGTTTTTT	CASSIGRRELFF
TRBV21-1	TRBJ2-7	NA	NA	TGTGCCAGCAGCAAACCGGGCATACTAACCTACGAGCAGTACTTC	CASSKPGILTYEQYF
TRBV5-4	TRBJ2-1	NA	NA	TGTGCCAGCAGATGGTGGGGGGTCAATGAGCAGTTCTTC	CASRWWGVNEQFF
TRBV28	TRBJ1-1	TRBD1	many	TGTGCCAGCAGTCCTGACAGGGTGAACACTGAAGCTTTCTTT	CASSPDRVNTEAFF
TRBV30	TRBJ2-7	TRBD1	NA	TGTGCCTGGAGTGTAAGGGACAGCCCTTGGGAGCAGTACTTC	CAWSVRDSPWEQYF
TRBV7-2	TRBJ2-3	NA	NA	TGTGCCAGCAGCTTAGTAGCGAGCCTAGGCACAGATACGCAGTATTTT	CASSLVASLGTDTQYF
TRBV7-9	TRBJ1-2	TRBD1	NA	TGTGCCAGCAGCTTCACCGGGACAGACTATGGCTACACCTTC	CASSFTGTDYGYTF
TRBV28	TRBJ1-1	NA	once	TGTGCCAGCAGTTGGACGGTTGGGGTTGACACTGAAGCTTTCTTT	CASSWTVGVDTEAFF
TRBV7-2	TRBJ2-7	NA	NA	TGTGCCAGCAGCCCCTCGGGCGGGGCCACCTACGAGCAGTACTTC	CASSPSGGATYEQYF
TRBV27	TRBJ2-6	TRBD1	NA	TGTGCTGTCTTAACAGGGGGGAATGGGGCCAACGTCCTGACTTTC	CAVLTGGNGANVLTF
TRBV7-8	TRBJ2-3	TRBD1	NA	TGTGCCAGCAGTTGGACAGGGCGCACAGATACGCAGTATTTT	CASSWTGRTDTQYF
TRBV30	TRBJ2-3	NA	NA	TGTGCCTGGAGTGAGGTTGGGCCAGATACGCAGTATTTT	CAWSEVGPDTQYF
TRBV10-3	TRBJ2-2	TRBD2	NA	TGTGCCATCAGTGCGGGGCTAGCGGAAAACACCGGGGAGCTGTTTTTT	CAISAGLAENTGELFF
TRBV28	TRBJ2-2	NA	NA	TGTGCCAGCACAGGGGTGCGGACCGGGGAGCTGTTTTTT	CASTGVRTGELFF
TRBV15	TRBJ1-1	NA	NA	TGTGCCACCAGCAGAGCAGGGGTCACTGAAGCTTTCTTT	CATSRAGVTEAFF
TRBV30	TRBJ1-2	NA	NA	TGTGCCTGGAGTGTACTCGGCAGGGCCACTAACTATGGCTACACCTTC	CAWSVLGRATNYGYTF
TRBV5-4	TRBJ2-7	NA	NA	TGTGCCAGCAGCTTGAGGGGGGGTCTCGGCGAGCAGTACTTC	CASSLRGGLGEQYF
TRBV2	TRBJ2-7	NA	NA	TGTGCCAGCAGTGAAGGCCTCTACGAGCAGTACTTC	CASSEGLYEQYF
TRBV27	TRBJ2-7	NA	NA	TGTGCCAGCAGTCCCTCCCCGACAGGGCGGGGGGATGAGCAGTACTTC	CASSPSPTGRGDEQYF
TRBV28	TRBJ1-2	TRBD1	NA	TGTGCCAGCAGCCCCGGACAGGGGTTCTATGGCTACACCTTC	CASSPGQGFYGYTF
TRBV9	TRBJ2-6	NA	once	TGTGCCAGCACGAGGGAGGGGGCGACCTCTGGGGCCAACGTCCTGACTTTC	CASTREGATSGANVLTF
TRBV6-5	TRBJ2-7	NA	NA	TGTGCCAGCAGTTACTCAGGGCAGGGGAGGATGAAGTACTTC	CASSYSGQGRMKYF
TRBV7-9	TRBJ1-6	NA	NA	TGTGCCAGCAGCTTACTTCTGGGGGAGGTTTCACCCCTCCACTTT	CASSLLLGEVSPLHF
TRBV29-1	TRBJ1-3	NA	NA	TGCAGCGTCCCTTTGGGAAACACCATATATTTT	CSVPLGNTIYF
TRBV27	TRBJ1-5	TRBD1	NA	TGTGCCAGCAGCCCTCTTCCCGGGACAGGGGCCATCTATAGCAATCAGCCCCAGCATTTT	CASSPLPGTGAIYSNQPQHF
TRBV9	TRBJ1-1	NA	NA	TGTGCCAGCGCCCTCCGGAAGGAGGGGAACACTGAAGCTTTCTTT	CASALRKEGNTEAFF
TRBV6-1	TRBJ1-2	TRBD1	NA	TGTGCCAGCGGTGACAGGGGCCTCCGTTCAGCTAACTATGGCTACACCTTC	CASGDRGLRSANYGYTF
TRBV10-3	TRBJ2-1	TRBD2	NA	TGTGCCATCAAGGAGCGGGGGGGCCTCAATGAGCAGTTCTTC	CAIKERGGLNEQFF
TRBV28	TRBJ2-7	TRBD2	once	TGTGCCAGCAGTCCAGCGGGGAACCCATCCTACGAGCAGTACTTC	CASSPAGNPSYEQYF
TRBV7-1	TRBJ2-7	TRBD2	NA	TGTGCCAGCAGCTTAGAACTTGCTAGCGGGGGATGGGAGCAGTACTTC	CASSLELASGGWEQYF
TRBV18	TRBJ2-7	NA	NA	TGTGCCAGCTCACCGGTTGCCTACGAGCAGTACTTC	CASSPVAYEQYF
TRBV7-2	TRBJ1-5	NA	NA	TGTGCCAGCAGCTTAGGGGCAGATTATCAGCCCCAGCATTTT	CASSLGADYQPQHF
TRBV5-1	TRBJ1-4	NA	NA	TGCGCCAGCAGCTTGGGAGCGGGCACCAGGGATGAAAAACTGTTTTTT	CASSLGAGTRDEKLFF
TRBV9	TRBJ2-3	TRBD2	few	TGTGCCAGCAGCGGCGCTGGGCGGGGGGCTTTCACAGATACGCAGTATTTT	CASSGAGRGAFTDTQYF
TRBV13	TRBJ2-1	NA	NA	TGTGCCAGCAGTCTCCCGGAAAACAATGAGCAGTTCTTC	CASSLPENNEQFF